Presented here are 30 T cell receptor beta chains from one specimen sequenced in a study of shared clonotypes between healthy human individuals. Using immunoSEQ multiplex PCR, the repertoire was profiled, and TCRdb retains in-frame clones only, with some absent. The sample shows 950,000 to 1,300,000 clones, about 75% of them seen only once. The sample comprised memory CD4+ T cells sorted from blood. Regarding subset: CD45RA-negative fraction. Source of these receptors: a man aged 18 to 35 in good health.

V usage is TRBV29-1 and J usage is TRBJ2-7, with a tentative D call TRBD2 (5 bases). CDR1 SQVTM and CDR2 ANQGSEA come from the germline V gene. Trimming stripped 7 bases from V and 0 bases from J, with 13 bases between. CDR3 length: 13 amino acids. The CDR3 DNA reads as TGCAGCGCCTCGGACTCGAGCTCCTACGAGCAGTACTTC. Translation: CSASDSSSYEQYF.

The CDR3, as DNA: TGTGCCATCAGTAACGCAGGAATGAACACTGAAGCTTTCTTT. Protein: CAISNAGMNTEAFF. The chain uses TRBV10-3 and TRBJ1-1; D is unresolved. The CDR3 loop spans 14 amino acids. V was trimmed by 5 bases and J by 0 bases, leaving 10 bases between them. Germline V CDR1 and CDR2: ENHRY, SYGVKD.

CDR3 sequence: CASRPGQTGELFF. DNA of the CDR3: TGTGCCAGCAGACCGGGCCAAACCGGGGAGCTGTTTTTT. This chain uses TRBV2 with TRBJ2-2; D is undetermined. Trimming removed 6 bases from V and 5 bases from J, with 10 bases in between. Germline V gene lookup returns CDR1 SNHLY and CDR2 FYNNEI. The CDR3 has 13 residues.

The rearrangement uses TRBV28 and TRBJ2-2; TRBD1 aligns across 7 bases. This CDR3 has 16 amino acids. The V gene end was trimmed by 7 bases and the J gene end by 0 bases; junction bases not matched to a gene: 8. CDR1 is MDHEN, CDR2 SYDVKM, per germline. CDR3 bases: TGTGCCAGCAACGCTAGACAGGGAACGAACACCGGGGAGCTGTTTTTT. Translated, it gives CASNARQGTNTGELFF.

The rearrangement joins TRBV7-2 to TRBJ2-3; D is unresolved. This CDR3 has 13 amino acids. Germline CDR1 reads SGHTA; CDR2 reads FQGNSA. The ends were cut back, 4 bases at V and 5 bases at J, with 10 bases in the middle. CDR3 bases: TGTGCCAGCAGCTCAAACTCTGGAGATACGCAGTATTTT. Its protein is CASSSNSGDTQYF. The whole variable domain, remainder taken from reference TRBV7-2 and TRBJ2-3, is GAGVSQSPSNKVTEKGKDVELRCDPISGHTALYWYRQSLGQGLEFLIYFQGNSAPDKSGLPSDRFSAERTGGSVSTLTIQRTQQEDSAVYLCASSSNSGDTQYFGPGTRLTVL.

V is TRBV5-6 and J is TRBJ1-5, with D possibly matching TRBD1 (6 bases). From germline, CDR1 is SGHDT and CDR2 YYEEEE. This CDR3 is 12 amino acids long. V lost 0 bases and J 8 bases, leaving 6 bases between the germline ends. The CDR3 region has the DNA TGTGCCAGCAGCTTGGCAGGGGAGCCCCAGCATTTT. This encodes CASSLAGEPQHF.

V gene TRBV7-2 combines with J gene TRBJ1-1; D is unresolved. In germline, CDR1 is SGHTA, CDR2 FQGNSA. The CDR3 totals 12 residues. V was clipped by 3 bases and J by 8 bases, with 10 bases between them. CDR3 nucleotide sequence: TGTGCCAGCAGCTTCTTGACGGAAGAAGCTTTCTTT. This gives the protein CASSFLTEEAFF.

The chain employs TRBV11-3 and TRBJ2-2, with 9 nucleotides matching TRBD2. This CDR3 contains 16 residues. The germline CDR1 and CDR2 sequences are SGHNT and YENEEA. V dropped 1 base and J dropped 4; count of bases not matched to a gene: 4. The CDR3 nucleotides read TGTGCCAGCAGCTTAGCGCGGGGGGGCCGCACCGGGGAGCTGTTTTTT. Residues: CASSLARGGRTGELFF.

This chain uses TRBV5-1 with TRBJ1-6; no clear D. Germline values: CDR1 SGHRS, CDR2 YFSETQ. Trimming took off 1 base at V and 8 bases at J, with 13 bases between the two ends. The CDR3 is made up of 15 amino acids. The CDR3 nucleotides read TGCGCCAGCAGCTTGAACGACGGATCATATTCACCCCTCCACTTT. This gives the protein CASSLNDGSYSPLHF.

On this clone itself: Other DNA sequences in this sample translate to the same CDR3. J is TRBJ1-2 and V is TRBV6-5; 7 bases match TRBD1. Germline V lookup: CDR1 MNHEY, CDR2 SVGAGI. The CDR3 runs to 12 residues. Losses at the gene ends were 6 bases for V and 4 bases for J; bases not matched to a gene: 2. The CDR3 nucleotides read TGTGCCAGCAGCCGGGACAGCTATGGCTACACCTTC. Translating gives CASSRDSYGYTF.

The chain links TRBV11-2 to TRBJ1-1, with TRBD1 matching 7 bases. Germline CDR1 is SGHAT and CDR2 is FQNNGV. With V trimmed by 3 bases and J by 0 bases, 1 base remained unmatched. The CDR3 has 14 amino acids. The CDR3 DNA reads TGTGCCAGCAGCTTCGACAGGGTGAACACTGAAGCTTTCTTT. Translating it yields CASSFDRVNTEAFF.

Remarks on this clone: Since a much larger clone is just one base distant, this may be a read error. This chain links TRBV6-1 with TRBJ1-2; TRBD1 agrees at 7 bases. Germline V gene sequence: CDR1 MNHNS, CDR2 SASEGT. With V trimmed by 0 bases and J by 2 bases, 0 bases remained unmatched. This CDR3 contains 14 residues. The CDR3 loop is CASSEATGNYGYTF. CDR3 DNA: TGTGCCAGCAGTGAAGCGACAGGGAACTATGGCTACACCTTC.

This chain links TRBV4-1 with TRBJ1-3; D call uncertain. The germline V gene has CDR1 MGHRA and CDR2 YSYEKL. CDR3 length equals 15 residues. The germline V and J ends were trimmed by 1 base and 0 bases, with 7 bases remaining between them. CDR3 residues: CASSQGTASGNTIYF. The DNA for the CDR3 is TGCGCCAGCAGCCAAGGGACGGCCTCTGGAAACACCATATATTTT.

This clone was observed many times. J is TRBJ2-1 and V is TRBV6-1, with TRBD1 matching 12 bases. The length of the CDR3 is 15 residues. Germline V gives CDR1 MNHNS, CDR2 SASEGT. V gave up 6 bases and J gave up 7 bases; unmatched junction bases: 7. The CDR3 reads CASRTGTGGLNEQFF. CDR3 sequence (DNA): TGTGCCAGCAGAACCGGGACAGGGGGCCTTAATGAGCAGTTCTTC.

This clone has just a few counts. DNA of the CDR3: TGTGCCAGCAGCTCTGGTAGGCCCTACGAGCAGTACTTC. Translating gives CASSSGRPYEQYF. V is TRBV5-5 and J is TRBJ2-7, with D unclear. The CDR3 runs to 13 residues. The V and J ends lost 3 bases and 2 bases respectively, with 9 bases between them. Germline V gene lookup returns CDR1 SGHKS and CDR2 YYEKEE (reference sequence).

This clone was detected only a few times. The same CDR3 arises from other DNA sequences in this sample as well. This chain joins TRBV5-4 and TRBJ1-6; D is uncertain. This CDR3 has 14 residues. CDR1 SGHNT and CDR2 YYREEE come from the germline V gene (reference sequence). Trimming took off 4 bases at V and 2 bases at J, with 7 bases between the two ends. The CDR3 DNA sequence: TGTGCCAGCAGCAGCGGGCCCTATAATTCACCCCTCCACTTT. As protein: CASSSGPYNSPLHF. Full variable domain (remainder filled in from reference TRBV5-4 and TRBJ1-6): ETGVTQSPTHLIKTRGQQVTLRCSSQSGHNTVSWYQQALGQGPQFIFQYYREEENGRGNFPPRFSGLQFPNYSSELNVNALELDDSALYLCASSSGPYNSPLHFGNGTRLTVT.

The chain employs TRBV2 and TRBJ2-5; 10 bases map to TRBD2. Trimming took 6 bases from V and 0 from J; bases not matched to a gene: 7. Looked up from germline, CDR1 is SNHLY and CDR2 is FYNNEI. This CDR3 region has 16 residues. CDR3 coding DNA: TGTGCCAGCAGCCTGACTAGCGGGTTGTACCAAGAGACCCAGTACTTC. It encodes CASSLTSGLYQETQYF.

As DNA, the CDR3 is TGTGCCAGCAGCCAAGATCCGAGCGGAGGAATCTACGAGCAGTACTTC. This sequence encodes CASSQDPSGGIYEQYF. The chain links TRBV4-2 to TRBJ2-7; D is perhaps TRBD2 (5 bases). Trimming shortened V by 0 bases and J by 3 bases, and 15 bases separated the two germline ends. CDR1 and CDR2 from the germline V gene are LGHNA and YNFKEQ. The CDR3 loop spans 16 amino acids.

The CDR3 protein is CASSRTTDTPFPYEQYF. The CDR3, as DNA: TGTGCCAGCAGCCGAACTACGGATACCCCCTTTCCCTACGAGCAGTACTTC. The chain combines TRBV4-2 with TRBJ2-7; D is ambiguous. CDR3 length: 17 residues. The ends were cut back, 4 bases at V and 2 bases at J, with 21 bases in the middle. Germline V gene data show CDR1 as LGHNA and CDR2 as YNFKEQ.

This clone came up a few times. This chain connects TRBV6-1 to TRBJ1-5; D is undetermined. The CDR3 has 13 residues. Deletions cut 7 bases from V and 5 bases from J, with 12 bases between. CDR1 is MNHNS, CDR2 SASEGT, per germline. CDR3 loop: CASMMEGHQPQHF. The CDR3 region has the DNA TGTGCCAGCATGATGGAGGGTCATCAGCCCCAGCATTTT.

The table lists this clone with a few counts. The J gene is TRBJ2-5, the V gene TRBV7-2; 8 bases line up with TRBD1. Germline CDR1 SGHTA, CDR2 FQGNSA. The CDR3 is made up of 13 amino acids. Germline trimming cut 5 bases from V and 6 bases from J; bases unmatched to any gene: 5. CDR3 protein: CASSADRAKTQYF. CDR3 sequence (DNA): TGTGCCAGCAGCGCGGACAGGGCGAAGACCCAGTACTTC.

The chain is built from TRBV2 and TRBJ1-2; 12 nucleotides align to TRBD1. The CDR3 contains 14 residues. The germline CDR1 and CDR2 sequences are SNHLY and FYNNEI. The V segment lost 6 bases and the J segment 3 bases; nucleotides outside the gene matches: 2. CDR3 residues: CASRGTGGYYGYTF. CDR3 nucleotides: TGTGCCAGCAGGGGGACAGGGGGCTACTATGGCTACACCTTC. The entire variable domain, with the rest obtained from reference TRBV2 and TRBJ1-2, is as follows: EPEVTQTPSHQVTQMGQEVILRCVPISNHLYFYWYRQILGQKVEFLVSFYNNEISEKSEIFDDQFSVERPDGSNFTLKIRSTKLEDSAMYFCASRGTGGYYGYTFGSGTRLTVV.

The V gene is TRBV2, the J gene TRBJ1-4, with no clear D. The ends were cut back, 8 bases at V and 5 bases at J, with 12 bases in the middle. Per germline, CDR1 SNHLY and CDR2 FYNNEI. The CDR3 runs to 13 residues. CDR3 in amino acids: CASCTLRNEKLFF. The DNA for the CDR3 is TGTGCCAGCTGTACCCTAAGAAATGAAAAACTGTTTTTT.

This chain uses TRBV4-2 with TRBJ1-3; a possible D gene is TRBD1 (5 bases). Germline assignment: CDR1 LGHNA and CDR2 YNFKEQ. V gave up 4 bases and J gave up 0 bases, with 19 bases separating them. The CDR3 covers 18 residues. The DNA of the CDR3 is TGTGCCAGCAGCCGGGAGAGGGGCGCAGGCGACTCTGGAAACACCATATATTTT. This sequence encodes CASSRERGAGDSGNTIYF.

Regarding this clone: This is likely an artifact of a read error, given a far larger clone one base away. Other DNA sequences from this sample encode an identical CDR3 as well. J is TRBJ1-5 and V is TRBV7-9, with D uncertain. CDR3 length equals 12 residues. The germline V gene encodes CDR1 SEHNR and CDR2 FQNEAQ (reference sequence). CDR3 amino acids: CASSLTHQPQHF. CDR3 bases: TGCGCCAGCAGCTTGACGCATCAGCCCCAGCATTTT.

This rearrangement joins TRBV11-3 to TRBJ1-1; D is undetermined. This CDR3 region has 13 residues. V was clipped by 4 bases and J by 1 base, with 7 bases between them. Germline lookup yields CDR1 SGHNT and CDR2 YENEEA. CDR3 nucleotide sequence: TGTGCCAGCAGCTCCAGACAGAACACTGAAGCTTTCTTT. Translation: CASSSRQNTEAFF.

The J gene is TRBJ2-7, the V gene TRBV23-1; D remains unclear. TRBV23-1 is given ORF status, its function remaining uncertain. This CDR3 spans 15 amino acids. Trimming left V 4 bases short and J 3 bases short, with 16 bases between. In DNA, the CDR3 is TGCGCCAGCAGTCGCCTGGCCAGCGCGGACTACGAGCAGTACTTC. This sequence encodes CASSRLASADYEQYF.

The J gene is TRBJ2-1, the V gene TRBV7-9; 7 bases are shared with TRBD2. Germline V CDR1 and CDR2: SEHNR, FQNEAQ (reference sequence). V dropped 3 bases and J dropped 4; count of bases not matched to a gene: 9. The CDR3 has 16 residues. The CDR3 sequence is CASSFKPGLPYNEQFF. DNA of the CDR3: TGTGCCAGCAGCTTCAAACCGGGACTACCGTACAATGAGCAGTTCTTC.

The V gene is TRBV5-6, the J gene TRBJ2-3, with no clear D. The length of the CDR3 is 16 residues. Germline CDR1 SGHDT, CDR2 YYEEEE. The V and J ends lost 0 bases and 2 bases respectively, with 13 bases between them. In nucleotides, the CDR3 is TGTGCCAGCAGCTTGGGGCTAGGATCGAACACAGATACGCAGTATTTT. Residues: CASSLGLGSNTDTQYF.

The chain combines TRBV5-4 with TRBJ1-3, with 7 bases aligning to TRBD1. The CDR3 is made up of 16 amino acids. Per the germline V gene, CDR1 is SGHNT and CDR2 is YYREEE (reference sequence). V gave up 2 bases and J gave up 0 bases; unmatched junction bases: 5. CDR3 DNA: TGTGCCAGCAGCTTCGAGACAGGGCTCTCTGGAAACACCATATATTTT. Its protein product is CASSFETGLSGNTIYF.